A single sample is the source of the 24 T cell receptor beta chains below, sequenced in a study of identical twins (dated by TCRdb to about 2016). Libraries were made using 5' RACE. The run used an Illumina HiSeq 2000. In-frame beta chains were kept once TCRdb had trimmed the public reads at Q25 with fastp and called clones with MiXCR. Each CDR3 protein appears once, grouped with its most common genes and DNA. The sample includes 690,000 or so distinct CDR3 sequences, with about 9.4% observed a single time. Roughly 0.97% of the sample is taken by the ten largest. The same sample was also used in a study of yellow fever vaccine responses in identical twins.

The sequencing sample was made of PBMCs. The receptors here all came from a woman under 30 in good health.

The rearrangement joins TRBV6-2 or TRBV6-3 to TRBJ2-1; the D gene is possibly TRBD2 (5 bases). V lost 8 bases and J 6 bases, leaving 14 bases between the germline ends. Per germline, CDR1 MNHEY and CDR2 SVGEGT. The CDR3 totals 13 residues. The CDR3 nucleotides are TGTGCCAGCGGCCGGGGTTGGAGCAATGAGCAGTTCTTC. Its protein product is CASGRGWSNEQFF.

This clonotype was counted a few times. The J gene is TRBJ2-5, the V gene TRBV20-1; D possibly corresponds to TRBD2 (7 bases). V lost 4 bases and J lost 2, with 23 bases in between. The CDR3 runs to 17 residues. The germline gives CDR1 DFQATT, CDR2 SNEGSKA (reference sequence). CDR3 region: CSAIIPLGRGQQETQYF. CDR3 coding DNA: TGCAGTGCTATAATCCCTTTGGGGCGGGGGCAACAAGAGACCCAGTACTTC.

In this sample, this clonotype turned up a few times. The CDR3 region is CASSSNYRGLGTEAFF. The CDR3 DNA sequence: TGTGCCAGCAGCTCCAACTACAGGGGGCTTGGGACTGAAGCTTTCTTT. The chain joins TRBV28 to TRBJ1-1, with TRBD1 matching 9 bases. Germline assignment: CDR1 MDHEN and CDR2 SYDVKM. The V segment lost 6 bases and the J segment 5 bases; nucleotides outside the gene matches: 13. The CDR3 has 16 residues.

This clonotype came up a few times. This sequence joins TRBV7-2 and TRBJ2-1, with D tentatively TRBD2 (5 bases). Trimming stripped 0 bases from V and 1 base from J, with 13 bases between. This CDR3 spans 17 amino acids. Per the germline V gene, CDR1 is SGHTA and CDR2 is FQGNSA. CDR3 region: CASSLATGSLSYNEQFF. Here the CDR3 DNA reads TGTGCCAGCAGCTTAGCGACGGGGTCCCTTTCCTACAATGAGCAGTTCTTC.

This clonotype was counted a few times. The chain employs TRBV10-3 and TRBJ2-3; D possibly corresponds to TRBD2 (6 bases). CDR3 size: 16 residues. CDR1 is ENHRY, CDR2 SYGVKD, per germline. V lost 0 bases and J 2 bases, leaving 12 bases between the germline ends. CDR3 nucleotide sequence: TGTGCCATCAGTGAGTCGCGGGGCGGACACACAGATACGCAGTATTTT. Translated, it gives CAISESRGGHTDTQYF.

The gene calls are TRBV5-1 and TRBJ2-1; D may be TRBD2 (7 bases). The CDR3 loop spans 15 amino acids. The germline CDR1 and CDR2 sequences are SGHRS and YFSETQ. Trimming took off 3 bases at V and 7 bases at J, with 17 bases between the two ends. CDR3: CASSSWTRGVNEQFF. The CDR3 DNA follows: TGCGCCAGCAGCTCCTGGACTAGGGGGGTTAATGAGCAGTTCTTC.

This clonotype was counted only a few times. This chain connects TRBV27 to TRBJ2-7, with 9 nucleotides matching TRBD1. CDR1 MNHEY and CDR2 SMNVEV come from the germline V gene (reference sequence). This CDR3 region has 15 residues. V was pared by 5 bases and J by 6 bases, with 11 bases of the junction left unmatched. DNA of the CDR3: TGTGCCAGCAGTACTCACAGGGGGCGGCGGGGCGAGCAGTACTTC. Translated, it gives CASSTHRGRRGEQYF.

This clonotype was found a few times. The J gene is TRBJ2-7, the V gene TRBV7-2; the match to TRBD2 covers 10 bases. Trimming at V came to 3 bases and at J to 0 bases, leaving 5 bases not matched to a gene. The CDR3 has 16 residues. The germline CDR1 and CDR2 sequences are SGHTA and FQGNSA. CDR3 DNA sequence: TGTGCCAGCAGCTTCTTTAGCGGGGGGCCCTCCTACGAGCAGTACTTC. It yields the protein CASSFFSGGPSYEQYF.

The chain uses TRBV27 and TRBJ2-3, with D tentatively TRBD1 (5 bases). Germline V lookup: CDR1 MNHEY, CDR2 SMNVEV (reference sequence). CDR3 length: 15 residues. V was trimmed by 6 bases and J by 6 bases, leaving 19 bases between them. The CDR3 here is CASSPLQGSIDTQYF. CDR3 DNA: TGTGCCAGCAGCCCACTCCAGGGTTCTATTGATACGCAGTATTTT.

This clonotype was counted many times. This chain links TRBV4-1 with TRBJ2-2; D might be TRBD2 (6 bases). The germline CDR1 and CDR2 sequences are MGHRA and YSYEKL. The CDR3 covers 15 residues. The ends were cut back, 4 bases at V and 8 bases at J, with 17 bases in the middle. This CDR3 is CASSLKLAGIGELFF. The CDR3 bases are TGCGCCAGCAGCCTAAAACTAGCAGGGATAGGGGAGCTGTTTTTT.

The chain employs TRBV7-9 and TRBJ2-7; D unresolved. CDR1 SEHNR and CDR2 FQNEAQ come from the germline V gene (reference sequence). CDR3 length equals 13 residues. Between the trimmed V and J ends, which lost 0 bases and 7 bases, there was a span of 10 bases. The CDR3 nucleotides are TGTGCCAGCAGCTTAGCGCTGATGGGGGAGCAGTACTTC. This translates into CASSLALMGEQYF.

At least ten counts were recorded for this clonotype. The rearrangement links TRBV7-6 to TRBJ2-3; either TRBD1 or TRBD2 may fit D (5 bases each). Between the trimmed V and J ends, which lost 2 bases and 1 base, there was a span of 16 bases. This CDR3 is built from 17 residues. In germline, CDR1 is SGHVS, CDR2 FNYEAQ. CDR3 sequence reads: CASSLRSGTGGTDTQYF. CDR3 DNA sequence: TGTGCCAGCAGCTTAAGATCCGGGACCGGTGGCACAGATACGCAGTATTTT.

This clonotype came up a few times. The rearrangement uses TRBV3-1 and TRBJ2-3, with TRBD2 identical over 7 bases. CDR3 length equals 16 residues. The V and J ends lost 2 bases and 0 bases, in that order; junction bases with no gene match: 5. The germline V gene encodes CDR1 LGHDT and CDR2 YNNKEL (reference sequence). The CDR3 DNA reads as TGTGCCAGCAGCCAAAGGCGGGGGAGCAGCACAGATACGCAGTATTTT. Amino acids: CASSQRRGSSTDTQYF.

This clonotype came up many times. V and J are TRBV20-1 and TRBJ1-5; 7 nucleotides match TRBD1. V was clipped by 4 bases and J by 7 bases; unmatched bases: 10. The CDR3 is 14 residues long. Germline CDR1 reads DFQATT; CDR2 reads SNEGSKA (reference sequence). The DNA for the CDR3 is TGCAGTGCTACCCCCGACAGGGCACGGCAGCCCCAGCATTTT. Translated: CSATPDRARQPQHF.

This clonotype was seen ten or more times. The chain combines TRBV12-3 or TRBV12-4 with TRBJ2-7; D is ambiguous. The CDR3 loop spans 13 amino acids. Trimming shortened V by 3 bases and J by 2 bases, and 8 bases separated the two germline ends. The CDR3 spells CASSLRRTYEQYF. CDR3 nucleotide sequence: TGTGCCAGCAGTTTGCGGCGAACCTACGAGCAGTACTTC.

This clonotype was counted ten times or more. The CDR3 sequence is CASSRVGDGYTF. In DNA, the CDR3 is TGTGCCAGCAGCAGGGTGGGAGATGGCTACACCTTC. The V gene is TRBV27, the J gene TRBJ1-2; D might be TRBD1 (5 bases). The CDR3 covers 12 residues. The V end was cut by 6 bases, the J end by 6 bases, with 11 bases between. Germline V gene data show CDR1 as MNHEY and CDR2 as SMNVEV (reference sequence).

The table lists this clonotype with a few counts. The rearrangement uses TRBV27 and TRBJ2-5; D is perhaps TRBD1 or TRBD2 (6 bases each). The CDR3 extends over 13 amino acids. V was shortened by 5 bases and J by 3 bases, with 10 bases between the two germline ends. Germline V gene sequence: CDR1 MNHEY, CDR2 SMNVEV (reference sequence). Here the CDR3 DNA reads TGTGCCAGCAGTGAAAGGGGGGAAGAGACCCAGTACTTC. This gives the protein CASSERGEETQYF.

This clonotype showed up just a few times. V usage is TRBV24-1 and J usage is TRBJ2-1; 7 bases line up with TRBD1. The CDR3 extends over 15 amino acids. After removal of 9 bases from V and 0 bases from J, the junction contained 7 bases not matched to a gene. Germline assignment: CDR1 KGHDR and CDR2 SFDVKD. In DNA form, the CDR3 reads TGTGCCACCGGACACAGGGGACACTCCTACAATGAGCAGTTCTTC. Amino acid sequence: CATGHRGHSYNEQFF.

The chain carries TRBV4-3 and TRBJ1-2; D not certain. The CDR3 is 13 amino acids. Trimming cost V 3 bases and J 8 bases, with 13 bases left between them. The germline V gene has CDR1 LGHNA and CDR2 YSLEER. CDR3 sequence: CASSHDQLRGYTF. The CDR3 DNA reads as TGCGCCAGCAGCCATGACCAACTGAGGGGCTACACCTTC.

This sequence joins TRBV5-6 and TRBJ2-1; the D call may be TRBD1 or TRBD2 (7 bases each). Germline V gene data show CDR1 as SGHDT and CDR2 as YYEEEE. V shed 4 bases and J shed 8 bases, with 28 bases lying between them. The CDR3 totals 18 residues. CDR3 sequence: CASSLKDREGGHGDEQFF. DNA of the CDR3: TGTGCCAGCAGCCTTAAAGACAGGGAGGGGGGGCATGGAGATGAGCAGTTCTTC. Based on the CDR3 plus reference TRBV5-6 and TRBJ2-1, the full variable domain is DAGVTQSPTHLIKTRGQQVTLRCSPKSGHDTVSWYQQALGQGPQFIFQYYEEEERQRGNFPDRFSGHQFPNYSSELNVNALLLGDSALYLCASSLKDREGGHGDEQFFGPGTRLTVL.

This clonotype was observed a handful of times. V is TRBV20-1 and J is TRBJ2-1; D ambiguous. Between the trimmed V and J ends, which lost 7 bases and 7 bases, there was a span of 14 bases. The CDR3 runs to 12 residues. The germline CDR1 and CDR2 sequences are DFQATT and SNEGSKA (reference sequence). The CDR3, as DNA: TGCAGTGTCCCACCAGATCTTAATGAGCAGTTCTTC. Amino acids: CSVPPDLNEQFF.

The V and J genes are TRBV27 and TRBJ2-3, with TRBD2 matching over 13 bases. CDR1 and CDR2 (germline): MNHEY, SMNVEV (reference sequence). CDR3 length: 16 residues. V was pared by 7 bases and J by 9 bases, with 13 bases of the junction left unmatched. This chain's CDR3 is CASKKTSGRITGTQYF. The DNA for the CDR3 is TGTGCCAGCAAAAAGACTAGCGGGAGGATCACTGGGACGCAGTATTTT.

CDR3 nucleotide sequence: TGTGCCAGCAGACTAGCGGGAGGGCCGCGGGGCAATGAGCAGTTCTTC. Translating it yields CASRLAGGPRGNEQFF. The chain recombines TRBV27 with TRBJ2-1, with TRBD2 identical over 13 bases. Germline lookup yields CDR1 MNHEY and CDR2 SMNVEV (reference sequence). The CDR3 contains 16 residues. Trimming removed 6 bases from V and 6 bases from J; junction bases left unmatched: 8.

This chain joins TRBV5-1 and TRBJ2-2; D gene uncertain. The CDR3 extends over 13 amino acids. Germline V gene lookup returns CDR1 SGHRS and CDR2 YFSETQ. Trimming took off 4 bases at V and 1 base at J, with 5 bases between the two ends. DNA for the CDR3: TGCGCCAGCAGCCAACAGAACACCGGGGAGCTGTTTTTT. This sequence encodes CASSQQNTGELFF.